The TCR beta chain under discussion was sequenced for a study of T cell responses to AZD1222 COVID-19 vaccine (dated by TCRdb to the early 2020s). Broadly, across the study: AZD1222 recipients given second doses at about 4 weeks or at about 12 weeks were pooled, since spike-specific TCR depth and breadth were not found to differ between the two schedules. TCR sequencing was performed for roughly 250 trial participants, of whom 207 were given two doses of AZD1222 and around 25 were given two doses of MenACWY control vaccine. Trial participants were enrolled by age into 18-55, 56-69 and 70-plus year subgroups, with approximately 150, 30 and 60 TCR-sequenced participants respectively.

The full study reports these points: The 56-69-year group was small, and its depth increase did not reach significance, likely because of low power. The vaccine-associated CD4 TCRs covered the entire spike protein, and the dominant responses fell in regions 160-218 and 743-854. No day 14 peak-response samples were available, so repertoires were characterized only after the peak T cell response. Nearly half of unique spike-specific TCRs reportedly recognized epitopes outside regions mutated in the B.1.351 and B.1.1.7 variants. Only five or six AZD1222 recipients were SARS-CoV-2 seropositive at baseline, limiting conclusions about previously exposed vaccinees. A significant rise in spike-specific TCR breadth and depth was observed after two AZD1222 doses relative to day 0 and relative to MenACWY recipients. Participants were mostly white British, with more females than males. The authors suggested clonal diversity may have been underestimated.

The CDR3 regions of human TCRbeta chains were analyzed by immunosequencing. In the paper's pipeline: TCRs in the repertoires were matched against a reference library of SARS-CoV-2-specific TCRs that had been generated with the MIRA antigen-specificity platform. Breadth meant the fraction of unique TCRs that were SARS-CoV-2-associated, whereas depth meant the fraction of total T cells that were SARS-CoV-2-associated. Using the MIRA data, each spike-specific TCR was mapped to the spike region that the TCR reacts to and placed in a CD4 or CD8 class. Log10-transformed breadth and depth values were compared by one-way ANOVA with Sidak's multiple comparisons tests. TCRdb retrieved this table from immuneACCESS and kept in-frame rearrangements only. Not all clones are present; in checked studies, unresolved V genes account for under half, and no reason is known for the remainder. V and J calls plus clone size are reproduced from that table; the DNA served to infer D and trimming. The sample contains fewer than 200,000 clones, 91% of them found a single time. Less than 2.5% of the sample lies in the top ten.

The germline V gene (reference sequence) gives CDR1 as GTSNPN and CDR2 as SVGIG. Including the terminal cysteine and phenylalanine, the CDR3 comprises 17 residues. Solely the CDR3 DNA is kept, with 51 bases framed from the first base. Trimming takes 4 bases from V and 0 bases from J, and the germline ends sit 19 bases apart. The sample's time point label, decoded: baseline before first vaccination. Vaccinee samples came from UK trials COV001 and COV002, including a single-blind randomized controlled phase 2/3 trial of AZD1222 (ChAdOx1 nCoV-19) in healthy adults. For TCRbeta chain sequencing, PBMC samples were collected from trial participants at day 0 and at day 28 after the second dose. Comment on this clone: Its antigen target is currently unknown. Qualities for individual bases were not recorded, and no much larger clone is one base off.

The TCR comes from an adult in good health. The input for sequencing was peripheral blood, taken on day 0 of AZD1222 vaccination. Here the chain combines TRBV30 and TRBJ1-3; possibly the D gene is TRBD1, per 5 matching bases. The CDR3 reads CAWIISGGTSSGNTIYF. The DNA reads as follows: TGTGCCTGGATAATCTCGGGAGGGACTAGCTCTGGAAACACCATATATTTT.